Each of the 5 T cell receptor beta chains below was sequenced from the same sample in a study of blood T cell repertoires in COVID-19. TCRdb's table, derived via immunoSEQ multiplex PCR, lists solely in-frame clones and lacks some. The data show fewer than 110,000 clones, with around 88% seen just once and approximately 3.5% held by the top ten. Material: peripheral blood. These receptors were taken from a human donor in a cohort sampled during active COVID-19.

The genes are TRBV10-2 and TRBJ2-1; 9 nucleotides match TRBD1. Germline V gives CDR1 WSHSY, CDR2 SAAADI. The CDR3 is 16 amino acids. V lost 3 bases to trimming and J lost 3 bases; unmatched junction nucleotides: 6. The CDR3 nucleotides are TGCGCCAGCAGTGAAGGACAGGGGCTTAACTACAATGAGCAGTTCTTC. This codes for CASSEGQGLNYNEQFF.

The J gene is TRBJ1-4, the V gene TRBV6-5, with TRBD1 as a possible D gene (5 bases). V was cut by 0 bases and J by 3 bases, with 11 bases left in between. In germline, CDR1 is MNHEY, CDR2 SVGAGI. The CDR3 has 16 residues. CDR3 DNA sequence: TGTGCCAGCAGTTACTCGAATGGGGCGGCTAATGAAAAACTGTTTTTT. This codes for CASSYSNGAANEKLFF.

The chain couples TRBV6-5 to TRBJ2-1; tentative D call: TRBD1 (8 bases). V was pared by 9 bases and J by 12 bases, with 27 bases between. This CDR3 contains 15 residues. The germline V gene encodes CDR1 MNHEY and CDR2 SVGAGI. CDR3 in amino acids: CASFAGTGFPGGQFF. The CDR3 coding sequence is TGTGCCAGTTTTGCCGGGACAGGATTCCCGGGAGGGCAGTTCTTC.

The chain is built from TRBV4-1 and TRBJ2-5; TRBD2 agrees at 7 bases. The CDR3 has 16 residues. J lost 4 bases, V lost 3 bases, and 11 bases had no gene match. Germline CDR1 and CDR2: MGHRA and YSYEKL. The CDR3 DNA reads TGCGCCAGCAGCCACCCTAGATCGGGGGGAGGAGAGACCCAGTACTTC. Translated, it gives CASSHPRSGGGETQYF.

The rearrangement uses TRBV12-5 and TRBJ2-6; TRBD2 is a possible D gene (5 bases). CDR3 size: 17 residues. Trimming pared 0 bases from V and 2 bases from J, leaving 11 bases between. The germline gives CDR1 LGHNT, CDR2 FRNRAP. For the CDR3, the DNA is TGTGCTAGTGGTTTGGTACGGGGAGCTCCTGGGGCCAACGTCCTGACTTTC. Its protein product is CASGLVRGAPGANVLTF.